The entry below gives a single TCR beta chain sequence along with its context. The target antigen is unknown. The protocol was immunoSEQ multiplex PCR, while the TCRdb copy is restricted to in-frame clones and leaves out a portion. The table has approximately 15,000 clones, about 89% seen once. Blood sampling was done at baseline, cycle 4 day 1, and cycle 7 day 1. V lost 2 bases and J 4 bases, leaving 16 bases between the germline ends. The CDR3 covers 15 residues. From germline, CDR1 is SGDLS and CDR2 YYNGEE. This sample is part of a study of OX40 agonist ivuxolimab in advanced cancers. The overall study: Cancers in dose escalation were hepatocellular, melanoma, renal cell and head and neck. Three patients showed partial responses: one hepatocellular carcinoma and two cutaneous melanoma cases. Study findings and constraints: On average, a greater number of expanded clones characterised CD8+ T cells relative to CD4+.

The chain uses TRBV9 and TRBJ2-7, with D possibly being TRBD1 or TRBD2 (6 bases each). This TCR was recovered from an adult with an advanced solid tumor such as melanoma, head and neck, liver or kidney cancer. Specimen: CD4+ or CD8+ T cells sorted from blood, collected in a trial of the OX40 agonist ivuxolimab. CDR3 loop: CASSVSVGGRYEQYF. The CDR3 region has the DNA TGTGCCAGCAGCGTCTCAGTAGGGGGGAGATACGAGCAGTACTTC.